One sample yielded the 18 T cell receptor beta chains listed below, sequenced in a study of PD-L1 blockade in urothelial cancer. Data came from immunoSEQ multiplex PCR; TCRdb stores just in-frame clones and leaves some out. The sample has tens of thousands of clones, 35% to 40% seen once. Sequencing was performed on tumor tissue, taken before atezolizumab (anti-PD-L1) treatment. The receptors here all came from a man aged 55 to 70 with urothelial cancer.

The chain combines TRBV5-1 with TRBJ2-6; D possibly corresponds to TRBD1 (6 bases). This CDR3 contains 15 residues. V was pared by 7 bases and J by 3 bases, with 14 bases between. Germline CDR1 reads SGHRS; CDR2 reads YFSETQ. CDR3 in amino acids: CASQQGEGGANVLTF. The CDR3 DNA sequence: TGCGCCAGCCAACAGGGCGAAGGTGGGGCCAACGTCCTGACTTTC.

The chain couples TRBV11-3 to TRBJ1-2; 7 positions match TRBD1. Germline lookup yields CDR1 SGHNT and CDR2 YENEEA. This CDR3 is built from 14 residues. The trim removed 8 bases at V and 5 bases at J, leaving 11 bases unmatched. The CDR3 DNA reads TGTGCCAGCGGATCCGACAGGGATCCATATGGCTACACCTTC. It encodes CASGSDRDPYGYTF.

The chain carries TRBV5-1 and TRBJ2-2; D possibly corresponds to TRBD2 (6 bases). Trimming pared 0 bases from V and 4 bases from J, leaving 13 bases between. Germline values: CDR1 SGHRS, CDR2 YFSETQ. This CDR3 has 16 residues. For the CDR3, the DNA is TGCGCCAGCAGCTTGGTTGCGGGGTCCGGCACCGGGGAGCTGTTTTTT. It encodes CASSLVAGSGTGELFF.

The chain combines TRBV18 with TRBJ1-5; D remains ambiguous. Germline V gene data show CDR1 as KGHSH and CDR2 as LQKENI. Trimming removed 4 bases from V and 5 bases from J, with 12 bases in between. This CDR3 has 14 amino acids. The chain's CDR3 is CASSLIDTDQPQHF. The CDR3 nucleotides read TGTGCCAGCTCACTTATAGACACAGATCAGCCCCAGCATTTT.

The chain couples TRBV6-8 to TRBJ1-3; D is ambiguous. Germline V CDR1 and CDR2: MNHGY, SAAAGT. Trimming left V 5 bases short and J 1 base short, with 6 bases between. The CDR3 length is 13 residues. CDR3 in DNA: TGTGCCAGCAGTCTAGTATCTGGAAACACCATATATTTT. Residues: CASSLVSGNTIYF.

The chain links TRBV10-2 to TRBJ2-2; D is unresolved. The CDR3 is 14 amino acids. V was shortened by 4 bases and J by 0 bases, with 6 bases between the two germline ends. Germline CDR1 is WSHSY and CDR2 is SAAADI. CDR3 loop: CASSGTPNTGELFF. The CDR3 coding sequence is TGCGCCAGCAGTGGCACCCCGAACACCGGGGAGCTGTTTTTT.

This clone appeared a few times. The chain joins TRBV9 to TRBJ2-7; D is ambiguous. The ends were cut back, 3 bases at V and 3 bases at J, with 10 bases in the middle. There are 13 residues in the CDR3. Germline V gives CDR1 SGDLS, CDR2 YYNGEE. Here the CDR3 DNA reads TGTGCCAGCAGCGGTAGGTCCAGCTACGAGCAGTACTTC. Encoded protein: CASSGRSSYEQYF.

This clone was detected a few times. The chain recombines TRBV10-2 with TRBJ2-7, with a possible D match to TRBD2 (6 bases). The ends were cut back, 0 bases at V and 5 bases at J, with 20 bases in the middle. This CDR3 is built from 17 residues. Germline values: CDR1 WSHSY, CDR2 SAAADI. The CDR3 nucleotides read TGCGCCAGCAGTGAGTCGTCTTCGGGAGCAGGGCGGAACGAGCAGTACTTC. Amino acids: CASSESSSGAGRNEQYF.

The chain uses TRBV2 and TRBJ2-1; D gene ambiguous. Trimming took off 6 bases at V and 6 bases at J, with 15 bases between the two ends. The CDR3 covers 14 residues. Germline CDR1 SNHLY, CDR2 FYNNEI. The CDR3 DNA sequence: TGTGCCAGCAGAGACCGACTCCCCGGCAATGAGCAGTTCTTC. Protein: CASRDRLPGNEQFF. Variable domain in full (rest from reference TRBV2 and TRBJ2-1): EPEVTQTPSHQVTQMGQEVILRCVPISNHLYFYWYRQILGQKVEFLVSFYNNEISEKSEIFDDQFSVERPDGSNFTLKIRSTKLEDSAMYFCASRDRLPGNEQFFGPGTRLTVL.

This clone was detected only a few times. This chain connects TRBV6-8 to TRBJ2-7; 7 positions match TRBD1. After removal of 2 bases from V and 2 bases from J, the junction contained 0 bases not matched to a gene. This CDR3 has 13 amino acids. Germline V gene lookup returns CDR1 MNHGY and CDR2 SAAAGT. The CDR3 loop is CASSYDRAYEQYF. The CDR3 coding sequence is TGTGCCAGCAGTTACGACAGGGCCTACGAGCAGTACTTC.

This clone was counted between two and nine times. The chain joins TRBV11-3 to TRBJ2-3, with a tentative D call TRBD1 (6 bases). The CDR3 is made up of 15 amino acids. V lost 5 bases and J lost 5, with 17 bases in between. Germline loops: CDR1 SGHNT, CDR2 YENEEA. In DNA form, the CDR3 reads TGTGCCAGCAGCGCCCGGGACAACTGGAGAGATACGCAGTATTTT. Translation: CASSARDNWRDTQYF.

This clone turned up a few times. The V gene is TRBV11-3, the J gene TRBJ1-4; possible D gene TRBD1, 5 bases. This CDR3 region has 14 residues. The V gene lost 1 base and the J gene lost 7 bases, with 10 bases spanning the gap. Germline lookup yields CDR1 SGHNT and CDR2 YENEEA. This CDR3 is CASSLGSGGEKLFF. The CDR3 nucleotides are TGTGCCAGCAGCTTAGGCAGCGGGGGTGAAAAACTGTTTTTT. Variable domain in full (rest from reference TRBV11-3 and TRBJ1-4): EAGVVQSPRYKIIEKKQPVAFWCNPISGHNTLYWYLQNLGQGPELLIRYENEEAVDDSQLPKDRFSAERLKGVDSTLKIQPAELGDSAVYLCASSLGSGGEKLFFGSGTQLSVL.

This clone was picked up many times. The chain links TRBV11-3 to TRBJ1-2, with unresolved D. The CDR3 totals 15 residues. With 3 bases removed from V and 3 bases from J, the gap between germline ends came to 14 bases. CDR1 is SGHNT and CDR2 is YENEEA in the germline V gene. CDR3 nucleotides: TGTGCCAGCAGCTTTCTTCTCCCGGCTTACTATGGCTACACCTTC. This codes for CASSFLLPAYYGYTF.

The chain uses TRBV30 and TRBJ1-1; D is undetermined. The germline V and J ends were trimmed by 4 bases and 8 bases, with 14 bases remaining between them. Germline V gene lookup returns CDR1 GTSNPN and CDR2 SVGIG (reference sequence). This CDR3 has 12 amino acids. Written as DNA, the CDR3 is TGTGCCTGGACCATAGGCACGGTCGAAGCTTTCTTT. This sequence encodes CAWTIGTVEAFF.

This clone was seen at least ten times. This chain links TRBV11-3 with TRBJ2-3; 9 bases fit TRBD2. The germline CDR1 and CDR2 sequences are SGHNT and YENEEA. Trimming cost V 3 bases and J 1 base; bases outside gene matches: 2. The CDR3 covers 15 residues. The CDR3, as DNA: TGTGCCAGCAGCTTGCCTAGCGGGGGCACAGATACGCAGTATTTT. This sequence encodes CASSLPSGGTDTQYF. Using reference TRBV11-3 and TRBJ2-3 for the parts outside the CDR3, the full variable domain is EAGVVQSPRYKIIEKKQPVAFWCNPISGHNTLYWYLQNLGQGPELLIRYENEEAVDDSQLPKDRFSAERLKGVDSTLKIQPAELGDSAVYLCASSLPSGGTDTQYFGPGTRLTVL.

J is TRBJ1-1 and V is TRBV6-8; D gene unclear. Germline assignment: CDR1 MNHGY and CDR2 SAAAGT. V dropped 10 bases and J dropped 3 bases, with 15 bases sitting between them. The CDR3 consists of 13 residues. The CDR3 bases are TGTGCCATCTCCTCGGGAGATGACACTGAAGCTTTCTTT. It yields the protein CAISSGDDTEAFF.

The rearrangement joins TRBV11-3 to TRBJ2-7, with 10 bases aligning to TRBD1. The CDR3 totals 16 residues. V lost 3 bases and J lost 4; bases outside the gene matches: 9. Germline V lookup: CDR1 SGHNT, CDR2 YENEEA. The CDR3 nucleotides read TGTGCCAGCAGCTTTGCGCCGGGACAGGGGTGGTACGAGCAGTACTTC. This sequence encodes CASSFAPGQGWYEQYF. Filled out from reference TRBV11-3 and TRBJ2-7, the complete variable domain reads EAGVVQSPRYKIIEKKQPVAFWCNPISGHNTLYWYLQNLGQGPELLIRYENEEAVDDSQLPKDRFSAERLKGVDSTLKIQPAELGDSAVYLCASSFAPGQGWYEQYFGPGTRLTVT.

CDR3 in amino acids: CASSLDGKGAGELFF. CDR3 DNA sequence: TGCGCCAGCAGCTTGGACGGGAAGGGTGCCGGGGAGCTGTTTTTT. V and J are TRBV5-1 and TRBJ2-2, with D possibly TRBD2 on 5 matching bases. V gave up 0 bases and J gave up 6 bases, with 12 bases separating them. From germline, CDR1 is SGHRS and CDR2 YFSETQ. There are 15 residues in the CDR3.